This TCR beta chain was obtained from a study of T cells in Graves' hyperthyroidism and ophthalmopathy. Clinical symptoms, serum thyroxine and TRAb, thyroid ultrasound and orbital computed tomography were used for the diagnoses. The V end lost 2 bases, the J end lost 3 bases, and 16 bases lay between the germline ends. The CDR3 runs 17 residues. This clonotype was recorded at least ten times. Amplification targeted TCR beta CDR3 regions from RNA transcripts. TCR CDR3 regions were first amplified by RT-PCR with HTBI primers. Using its own MiXCR run on the multiplex PCR reads, TCRdb lists one record per CDR3 protein. The data contain hundreds of thousands of distinct CDR3 sequences, roughly 14% of them singletons.

The chain couples TRBV12-3 or TRBV12-4 to TRBJ2-2, with D perhaps given as TRBD1 or TRBD2 (7 bases each). Sequenced sample: blood. The receptor was isolated from a middle-aged woman with Graves' ophthalmopathy. DNA for the CDR3: TGTGCCAGCAGTTTACAGGGGGGGAGGGCCGACACCGGGGAGCTGTTTTTT. Its translation is CASSLQGGRADTGELFF.